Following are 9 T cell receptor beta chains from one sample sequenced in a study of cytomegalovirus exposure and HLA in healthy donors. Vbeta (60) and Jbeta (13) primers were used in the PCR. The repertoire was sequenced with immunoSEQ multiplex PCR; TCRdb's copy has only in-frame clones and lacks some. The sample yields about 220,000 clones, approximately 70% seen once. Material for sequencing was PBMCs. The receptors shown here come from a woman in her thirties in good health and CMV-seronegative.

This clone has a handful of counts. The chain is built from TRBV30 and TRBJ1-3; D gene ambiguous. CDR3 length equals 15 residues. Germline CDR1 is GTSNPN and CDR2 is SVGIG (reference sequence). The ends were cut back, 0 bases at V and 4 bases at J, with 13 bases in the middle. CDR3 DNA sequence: TGTGCCTGGAGTGTATCGGACGGAGGGGGAAACACCATATATTTT. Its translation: CAWSVSDGGGNTIYF.

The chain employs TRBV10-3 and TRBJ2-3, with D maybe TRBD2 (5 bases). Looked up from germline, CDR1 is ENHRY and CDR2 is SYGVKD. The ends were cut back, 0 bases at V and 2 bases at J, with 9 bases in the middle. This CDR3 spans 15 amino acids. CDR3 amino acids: CAISESEEPTDTQYF. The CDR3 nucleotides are TGTGCCATCAGTGAGTCGGAGGAGCCCACAGATACGCAGTATTTT.

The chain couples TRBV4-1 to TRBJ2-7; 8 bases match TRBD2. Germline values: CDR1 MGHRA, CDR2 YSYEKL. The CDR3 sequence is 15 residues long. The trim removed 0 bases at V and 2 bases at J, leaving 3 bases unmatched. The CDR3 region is CASSQEVAGTYEQYF. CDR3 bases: TGCGCCAGCAGCCAAGAGGTAGCGGGAACCTACGAGCAGTACTTC.

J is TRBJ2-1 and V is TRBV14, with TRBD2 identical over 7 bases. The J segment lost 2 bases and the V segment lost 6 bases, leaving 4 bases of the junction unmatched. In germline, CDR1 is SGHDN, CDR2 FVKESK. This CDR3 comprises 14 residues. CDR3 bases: TGTGCCAGCAGACCTAGCGGTACCTACAATGAGCAGTTCTTC. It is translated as CASRPSGTYNEQFF. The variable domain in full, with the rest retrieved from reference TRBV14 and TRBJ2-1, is EAGVTQFPSHSVIEKGQTVTLRCDPISGHDNLYWYRRVMGKEIKFLLHFVKESKQDESGMPNNRFLAERTGGTYSTLKVQPAELEDSGVYFCASRPSGTYNEQFFGPGTRLTVL.

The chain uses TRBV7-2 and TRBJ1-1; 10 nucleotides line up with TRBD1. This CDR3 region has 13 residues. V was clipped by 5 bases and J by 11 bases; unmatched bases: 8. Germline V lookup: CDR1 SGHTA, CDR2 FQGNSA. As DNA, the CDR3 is TGTGCCAGCAGCGGGACAGGGGATTTCTCGGCTTTCTTT. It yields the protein CASSGTGDFSAFF.

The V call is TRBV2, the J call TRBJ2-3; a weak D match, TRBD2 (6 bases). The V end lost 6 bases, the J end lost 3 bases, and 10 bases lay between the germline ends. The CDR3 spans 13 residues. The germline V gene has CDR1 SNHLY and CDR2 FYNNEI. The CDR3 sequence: CASRRLVTDTQYF. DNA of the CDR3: TGTGCCAGCAGAAGACTAGTTACAGATACGCAGTATTTT.

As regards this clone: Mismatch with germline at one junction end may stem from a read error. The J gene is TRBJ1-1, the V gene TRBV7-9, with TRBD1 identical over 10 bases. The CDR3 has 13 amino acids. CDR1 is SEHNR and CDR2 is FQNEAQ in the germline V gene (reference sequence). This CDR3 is CSSTWTGGFEAFF. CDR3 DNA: TGTTCCAGCACCTGGACAGGGGGATTTGAAGCTTTCTTT.

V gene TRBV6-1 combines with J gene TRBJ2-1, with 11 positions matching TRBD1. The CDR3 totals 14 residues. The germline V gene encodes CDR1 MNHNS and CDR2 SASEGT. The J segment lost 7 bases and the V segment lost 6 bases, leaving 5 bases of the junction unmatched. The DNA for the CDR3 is TGTGCCAGCAGCGCCCGGGACAGGGGGAATGAGCAGTTCTTC. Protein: CASSARDRGNEQFF.

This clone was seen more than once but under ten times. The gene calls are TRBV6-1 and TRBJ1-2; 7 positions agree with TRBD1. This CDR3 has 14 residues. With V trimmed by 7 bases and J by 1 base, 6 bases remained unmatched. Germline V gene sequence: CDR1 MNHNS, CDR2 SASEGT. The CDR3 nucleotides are TGTGCCAGCACCGACAGGGTGGGTAACTATGGCTACACCTTC. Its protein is CASTDRVGNYGYTF.